The 4 T cell receptor beta chains reported below all come from one sample, sequenced in a study of blood T cell repertoires in COVID-19. The repertoire was sequenced with immunoSEQ multiplex PCR; TCRdb's copy has only in-frame clones and lacks some. This table has 130,000 to 150,000 clones, approximately 86% appearing once. Specimen: peripheral blood. The receptors were gathered from a woman aged 45-65 years with acute or convalescent COVID-19.

This chain links TRBV6-1 with TRBJ2-7; tentatively, D is TRBD2 (6 bases). The V gene's germline CDR1 is MNHNS and CDR2 SASEGT. Trimming left V 0 bases short and J 4 bases short, with 13 bases between. The CDR3 has 15 residues. DNA for the CDR3: TGTGCCAGCAGTGAAGCGGGAAGCGGACTATACGAGCAGTACTTC. This gives the protein CASSEAGSGLYEQYF.

The chain recombines TRBV6-5 with TRBJ2-7; D gene ambiguous. The CDR3 extends over 14 amino acids. V was pared by 0 bases and J by 6 bases, with 12 bases between. Germline CDR1 reads MNHEY; CDR2 reads SVGAGI. The CDR3 region is CASSYSFLESEQYF. The DNA for the CDR3 is TGTGCCAGCAGTTACTCCTTCCTTGAGAGCGAGCAGTACTTC.

The chain uses TRBV5-1 and TRBJ2-2; D unresolved. Trimming cost V 0 bases and J 3 bases, with 9 bases left between them. Germline V gene sequence: CDR1 SGHRS, CDR2 YFSETQ. The CDR3 has 15 residues. For the CDR3, the DNA is TGCGCCAGCAGCTTGGCCCCGAGAGACACCGGGGAGCTGTTTTTT. It is translated as CASSLAPRDTGELFF.

The chain carries TRBV20-1 and TRBJ1-4; TRBD1 agrees at 7 bases. The CDR3 loop spans 16 amino acids. J gave up 0 bases and V 3 bases, and 7 bases lay outside the gene matches. The V gene's germline CDR1 is DFQATT and CDR2 SNEGSKA (reference sequence). CDR3 sequence: CSASDGQAATNEKLFF. For the CDR3, the DNA is TGCAGTGCTAGTGATGGACAGGCCGCAACTAATGAAAAACTGTTTTTT.